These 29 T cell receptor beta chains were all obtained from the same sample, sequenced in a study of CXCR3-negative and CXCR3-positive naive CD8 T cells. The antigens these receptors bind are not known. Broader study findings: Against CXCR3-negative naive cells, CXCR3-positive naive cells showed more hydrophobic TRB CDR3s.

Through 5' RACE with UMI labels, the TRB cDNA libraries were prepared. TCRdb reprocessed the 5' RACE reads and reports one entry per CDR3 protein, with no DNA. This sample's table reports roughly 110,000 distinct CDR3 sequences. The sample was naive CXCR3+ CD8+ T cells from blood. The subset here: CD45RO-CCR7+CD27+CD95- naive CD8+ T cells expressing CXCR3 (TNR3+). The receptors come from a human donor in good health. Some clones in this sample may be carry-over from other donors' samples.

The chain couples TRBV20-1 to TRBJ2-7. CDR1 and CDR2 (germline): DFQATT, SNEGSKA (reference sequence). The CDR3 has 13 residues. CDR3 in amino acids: CSASEQTSYEQYF.

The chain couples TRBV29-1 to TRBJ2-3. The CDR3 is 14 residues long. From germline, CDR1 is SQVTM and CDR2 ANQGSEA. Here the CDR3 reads CSVETGMVVDTQYF.

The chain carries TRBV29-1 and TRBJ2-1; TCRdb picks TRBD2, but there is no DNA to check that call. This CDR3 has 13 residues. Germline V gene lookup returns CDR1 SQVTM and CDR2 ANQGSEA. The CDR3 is CTLRQGAYNEQFF.

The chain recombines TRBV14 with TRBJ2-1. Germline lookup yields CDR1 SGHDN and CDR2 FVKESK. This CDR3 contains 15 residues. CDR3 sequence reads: CASSQGLSAYNEQFF.

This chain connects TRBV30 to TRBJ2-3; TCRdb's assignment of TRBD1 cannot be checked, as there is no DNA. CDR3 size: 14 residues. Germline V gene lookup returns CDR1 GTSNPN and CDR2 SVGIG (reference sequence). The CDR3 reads CAWSLTGVTDTQYF.

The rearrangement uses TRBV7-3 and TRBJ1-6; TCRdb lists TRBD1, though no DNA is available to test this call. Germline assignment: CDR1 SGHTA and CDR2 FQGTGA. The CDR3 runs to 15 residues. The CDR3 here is CSSSPSDSGGSPLHF.

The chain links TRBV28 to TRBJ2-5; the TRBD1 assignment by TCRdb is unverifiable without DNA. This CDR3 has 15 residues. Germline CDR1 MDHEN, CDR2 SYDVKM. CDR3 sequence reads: CASSFRDGNEETQYF.

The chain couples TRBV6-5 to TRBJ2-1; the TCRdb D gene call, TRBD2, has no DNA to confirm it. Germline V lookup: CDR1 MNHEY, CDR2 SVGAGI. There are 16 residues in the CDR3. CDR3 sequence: CASSRYIAGGNNEQFF.

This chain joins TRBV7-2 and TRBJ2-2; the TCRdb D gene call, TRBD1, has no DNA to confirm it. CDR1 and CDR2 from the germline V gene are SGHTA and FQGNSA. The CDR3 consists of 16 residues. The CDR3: CASRSSGGAFTGELFF.

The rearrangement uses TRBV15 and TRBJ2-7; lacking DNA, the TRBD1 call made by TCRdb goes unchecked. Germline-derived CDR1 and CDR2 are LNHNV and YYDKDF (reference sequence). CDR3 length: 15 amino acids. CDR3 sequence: CATSRAVGGRDEQYF. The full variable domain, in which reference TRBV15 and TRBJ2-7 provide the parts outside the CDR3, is DAMVIQNPRYQVTQFGKPVTLSCSQTLNHNVMYWYQQKSSQAPKLLFHYYDKDFNNEADTPDNFQSRRPNTSFCFLDIRSPGLGDTAMYLCATSRAVGGRDEQYFGPGTRLTVT.

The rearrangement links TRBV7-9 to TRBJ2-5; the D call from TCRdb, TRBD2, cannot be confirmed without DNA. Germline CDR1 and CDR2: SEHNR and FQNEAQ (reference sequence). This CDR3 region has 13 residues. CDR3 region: CASSLGSQETQYF.

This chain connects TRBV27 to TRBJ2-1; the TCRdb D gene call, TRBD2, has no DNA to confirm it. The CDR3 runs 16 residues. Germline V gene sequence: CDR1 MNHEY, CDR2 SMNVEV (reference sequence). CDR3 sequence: CASSLYGTSAPNEQFF.

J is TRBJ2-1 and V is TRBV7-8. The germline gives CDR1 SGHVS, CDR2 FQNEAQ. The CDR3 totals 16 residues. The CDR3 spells CASSLESGSSYNEQFF.

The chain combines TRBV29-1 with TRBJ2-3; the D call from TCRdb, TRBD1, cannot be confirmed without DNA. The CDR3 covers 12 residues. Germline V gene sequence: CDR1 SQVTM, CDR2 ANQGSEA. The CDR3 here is CSVVGPRGTQYF.

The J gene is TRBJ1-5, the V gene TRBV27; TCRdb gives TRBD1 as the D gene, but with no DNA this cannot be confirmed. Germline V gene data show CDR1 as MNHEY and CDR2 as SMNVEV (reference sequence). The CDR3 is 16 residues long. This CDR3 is CASSLYPPGSNQPQHF.

The chain's CDR3 is CASSLRGVMQETQYF. The rearrangement links TRBV28 to TRBJ2-5; TCRdb's assignment of TRBD1 cannot be checked, as there is no DNA. Germline V gives CDR1 MDHEN, CDR2 SYDVKM. The CDR3 sequence is 15 residues long.

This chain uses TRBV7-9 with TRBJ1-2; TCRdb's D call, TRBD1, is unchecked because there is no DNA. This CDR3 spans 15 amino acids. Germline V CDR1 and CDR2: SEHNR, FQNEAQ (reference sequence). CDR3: CASSQPGTSNFGYTF.

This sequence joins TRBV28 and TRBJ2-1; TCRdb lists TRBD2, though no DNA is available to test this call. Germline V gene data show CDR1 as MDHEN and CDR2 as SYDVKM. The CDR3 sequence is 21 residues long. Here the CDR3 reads CASSPTRGGVSPSGSYNEQFF.

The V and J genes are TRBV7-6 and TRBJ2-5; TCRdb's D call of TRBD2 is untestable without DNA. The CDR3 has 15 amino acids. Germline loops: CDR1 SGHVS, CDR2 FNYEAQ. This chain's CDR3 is CASSLGPGPQETQYF.

The CDR3 sequence is CSVAGERIDTQYF. The rearrangement links TRBV29-1 to TRBJ2-3. The CDR3 runs 13 residues. Germline V lookup: CDR1 SQVTM, CDR2 ANQGSEA.

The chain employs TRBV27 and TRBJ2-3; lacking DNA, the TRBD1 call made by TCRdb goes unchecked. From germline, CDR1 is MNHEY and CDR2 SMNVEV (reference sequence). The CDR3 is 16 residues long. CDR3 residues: CASSSRGGGYTDTQYF.

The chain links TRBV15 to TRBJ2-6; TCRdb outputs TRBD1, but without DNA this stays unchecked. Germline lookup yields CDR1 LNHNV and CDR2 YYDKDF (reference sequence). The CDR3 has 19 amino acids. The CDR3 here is CATSRPGGGRVSGANVLTF.

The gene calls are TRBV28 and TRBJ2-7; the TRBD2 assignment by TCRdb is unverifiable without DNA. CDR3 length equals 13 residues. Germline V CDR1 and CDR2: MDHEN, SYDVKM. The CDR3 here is CASSQTLVVEQYF.

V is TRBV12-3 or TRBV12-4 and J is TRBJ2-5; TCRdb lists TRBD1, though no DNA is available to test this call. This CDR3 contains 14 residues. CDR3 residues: CASSEDRGLETQYF.

Here the CDR3 reads CASSQDWASPYEQYF. The V and J genes are TRBV4-3 and TRBJ2-7; TCRdb's D call, TRBD2, is unchecked because there is no DNA. This CDR3 comprises 15 residues. Germline V CDR1 and CDR2: LGHNA, YSLEER.

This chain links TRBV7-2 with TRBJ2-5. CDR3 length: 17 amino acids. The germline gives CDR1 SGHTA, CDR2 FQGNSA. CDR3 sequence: CASSNHGRLADQETQYF.

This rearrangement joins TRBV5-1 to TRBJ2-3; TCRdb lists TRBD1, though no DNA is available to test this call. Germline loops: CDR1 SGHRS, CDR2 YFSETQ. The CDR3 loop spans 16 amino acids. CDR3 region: CASSLVGEPPTDTQYF.

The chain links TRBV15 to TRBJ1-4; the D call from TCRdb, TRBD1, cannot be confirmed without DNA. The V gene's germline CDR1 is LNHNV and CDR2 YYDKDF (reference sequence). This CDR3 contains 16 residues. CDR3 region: CATSREGGHTNEKLFF.

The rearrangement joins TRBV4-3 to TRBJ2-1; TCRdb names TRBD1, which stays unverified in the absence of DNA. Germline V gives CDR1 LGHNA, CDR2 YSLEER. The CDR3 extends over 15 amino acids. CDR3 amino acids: CASSQDWTGGDEQFF.